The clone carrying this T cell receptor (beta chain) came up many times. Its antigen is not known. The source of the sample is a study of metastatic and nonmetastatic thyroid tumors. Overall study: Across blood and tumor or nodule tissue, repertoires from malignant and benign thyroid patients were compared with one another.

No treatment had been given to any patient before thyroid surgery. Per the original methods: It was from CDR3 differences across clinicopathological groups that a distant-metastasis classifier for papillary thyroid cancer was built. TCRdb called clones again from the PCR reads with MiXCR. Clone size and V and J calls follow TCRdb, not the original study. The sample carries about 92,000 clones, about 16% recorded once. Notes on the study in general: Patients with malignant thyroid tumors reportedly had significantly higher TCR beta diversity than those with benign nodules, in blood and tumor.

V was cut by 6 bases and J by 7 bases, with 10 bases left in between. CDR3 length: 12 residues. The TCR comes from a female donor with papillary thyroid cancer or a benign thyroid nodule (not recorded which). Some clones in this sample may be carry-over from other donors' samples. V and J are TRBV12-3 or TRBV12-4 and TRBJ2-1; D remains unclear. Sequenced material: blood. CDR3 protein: CASSLVLNEQFF. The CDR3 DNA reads TGTGCCAGCAGCCTCGTGTTGAATGAGCAGTTCTTC.